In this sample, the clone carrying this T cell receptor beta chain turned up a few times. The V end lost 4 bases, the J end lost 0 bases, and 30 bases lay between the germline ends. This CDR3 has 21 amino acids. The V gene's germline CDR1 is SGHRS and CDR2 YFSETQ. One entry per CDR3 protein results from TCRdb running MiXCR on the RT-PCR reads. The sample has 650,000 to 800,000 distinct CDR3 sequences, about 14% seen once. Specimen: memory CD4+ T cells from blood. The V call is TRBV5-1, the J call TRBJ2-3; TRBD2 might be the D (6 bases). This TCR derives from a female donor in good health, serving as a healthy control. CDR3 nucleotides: TGCGCCAGCAGCATTAAGCGTACTTCGGTTGGGGGGAGGCCTAGCACAGATACGCAGTATTTT. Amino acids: CASSIKRTSVGGRPSTDTQYF.